These 13 T cell receptor beta chains originate from one sample sequenced in a study of blood T cell repertoires in COVID-19. Clones were read by immunoSEQ multiplex PCR, and TCRdb kept only the in-frame ones, dropping some. The data contain approximately 74,000 clones, about 82% of them singletons. Material for sequencing was peripheral blood. The receptors shown here come from a woman aged 80 or over with active or convalescent COVID-19.

The chain employs TRBV5-6 and TRBJ2-4; no clear D. Germline CDR1 is SGHDT and CDR2 is YYEEEE. V was pared by 0 bases and J by 9 bases, with 13 bases between. CDR3 length: 14 amino acids. CDR3 DNA: TGTGCCAGCAGCTTGGAGCAGGTTATGGGCATTCAGTACTTC. Protein product: CASSLEQVMGIQYF.

The chain links TRBV27 to TRBJ1-1; D uncertain. Trimming took 6 bases from V and 3 from J, leaving 17 bases between them. Germline assignment: CDR1 MNHEY and CDR2 SMNVEV (reference sequence). The CDR3 contains 15 residues. CDR3 in DNA: TGTGCCAGCAGCCCGGGTCCCCAAGTGTACACTGAAGCTTTCTTT. As protein: CASSPGPQVYTEAFF.

The chain employs TRBV5-1 and TRBJ1-6, with D perhaps matching TRBD1 (6 bases). The CDR3 contains 16 residues. V was cut by 0 bases and J by 3 bases, with 10 bases left in between. Germline V lookup: CDR1 SGHRS, CDR2 YFSETQ. CDR3 DNA sequence: TGCGCCAGCAGCTTGGACAGGGTGAGCTATAATTCACCCCTCCACTTT. Its protein product is CASSLDRVSYNSPLHF. The full variable domain, rest sourced from reference TRBV5-1 and TRBJ1-6, is KAGVTQTPRYLIKTRGQQVTLSCSPISGHRSVSWYQQTPGQGLQFLFEYFSETQRNKGNFPGRFSGRQFSNSRSEMNVSTLELGDSALYLCASSLDRVSYNSPLHFGNGTRLTVT.

This sequence joins TRBV5-1 and TRBJ2-7; maybe TRBD2 (7 bases). This CDR3 has 14 residues. Germline V gene lookup returns CDR1 SGHRS and CDR2 YFSETQ. Trimming removed 4 bases at V and 5 bases at J, with 16 bases between. CDR3 sequence reads: CASSKGEGRHEQYF. CDR3 coding DNA: TGCGCCAGCAGCAAGGGGGAGGGGAGGCACGAGCAGTACTTC.

The chain is built from TRBV7-8 and TRBJ2-7; D is undetermined. The V gene's germline CDR1 is SGHVS and CDR2 FQNEAQ. The CDR3 contains 15 residues. V lost 2 bases to trimming and J lost 2 bases, with 13 bases between them. The CDR3 DNA reads as TGTGCCAGCAGCTTAAGGCGAACAGCCCCCTACGAGCAGTACTTC. It codes for CASSLRRTAPYEQYF. Using reference TRBV7-8 and TRBJ2-7 for the parts outside the CDR3, the full variable domain is GAGVSQSPRYKVAKRGQDVALRCDPISGHVSLFWYQQALGQGPEFLTYFQNEAQLDKSGLPSDRFFAERPEGSVSTLKIQRTQQEDSAVYLCASSLRRTAPYEQYFGPGTRLTVT.

The chain couples TRBV19 to TRBJ2-3; TRBD2 might be the D (5 bases). Per the germline V gene, CDR1 is LNHDA and CDR2 is SQIVND (reference sequence). Trimming took off 3 bases at V and 2 bases at J, with 9 bases between the two ends. The CDR3 runs to 14 residues. The CDR3 nucleotides read TGTGCCAGTAGTATCGATAGCGCCACAGATACGCAGTATTTT. This sequence encodes CASSIDSATDTQYF.

CDR3 in DNA: TGTGCCAGCAGCCGAGTTGTCGGGGATCGGTACCAGTACTTC. It yields the protein CASSRVVGDRYQYF. The gene calls are TRBV7-9 and TRBJ2-5, with a tentative D call TRBD2 (5 bases). Germline CDR1 reads SEHNR; CDR2 reads FQNEAQ (reference sequence). This CDR3 is built from 14 residues. The V gene lost 5 bases and the J gene lost 10 bases, with 20 bases spanning the gap.

This clone came up once. The chain employs TRBV9 and TRBJ2-3; D gene ambiguous. CDR3 length: 11 amino acids. Germline CDR1 is SGDLS and CDR2 is YYNGEE. Between the trimmed V and J ends, which lost 8 bases and 6 bases, there was a span of 10 bases. The CDR3 loop is CASESADTQYF. In nucleotides, the CDR3 is TGTGCCAGTGAATCCGCGGATACGCAGTATTTT.

In this sample, this clone turned up a few times. The rearrangement links TRBV14 to TRBJ1-1; D may be TRBD1 (6 bases). The germline gives CDR1 SGHDN, CDR2 FVKESK. Trimming removed 4 bases from V and 4 bases from J, with 16 bases in between. The CDR3 runs 15 residues. The CDR3 protein is CASSRAQGGGTEAFF. The CDR3 region has the DNA TGTGCCAGCAGCCGAGCACAGGGCGGGGGCACTGAAGCTTTCTTT.

This clone was detected only a few times. DNA for the CDR3: TGTGCCTGGAGTGTAAGGGGAACAGATACGCAGTATTTT. Translated: CAWSVRGTDTQYF. The rearrangement uses TRBV30 and TRBJ2-3; possible D gene TRBD1, 5 bases. The germline V gene encodes CDR1 GTSNPN and CDR2 SVGIG (reference sequence). The CDR3 has 13 residues. Trimming cost V 0 bases and J 3 bases, with 7 bases left between them.

This clone was picked up one time. Here the CDR3 reads CSVEPAGTSYNEQFF. CDR3 coding DNA: TGCAGCGTTGAACCGGCGGGAACTTCCTACAATGAGCAGTTCTTC. The chain links TRBV29-1 to TRBJ2-1, with D possibly TRBD2 on 6 matching bases. This CDR3 comprises 15 residues. Trimming stripped 2 bases from V and 1 base from J, with 12 bases between. CDR1 is SQVTM and CDR2 is ANQGSEA in the germline V gene.

V and J are TRBV9 and TRBJ2-7; 9 nucleotides align to TRBD2. The CDR3 consists of 15 residues. Germline loops: CDR1 SGDLS, CDR2 YYNGEE. Trimming took 0 bases from V and 2 from J; bases not matched to a gene: 3. The CDR3 protein is CASSVASGVAYEQYF. The CDR3 nucleotides are TGTGCCAGCAGCGTAGCTAGCGGGGTAGCCTACGAGCAGTACTTC.

There are a few counts of this clone. The chain links TRBV7-2 to TRBJ1-2; maybe TRBD1 (5 bases). The ends were cut back, 1 base at V and 7 bases at J, with 19 bases in the middle. The CDR3 is made up of 16 amino acids. CDR1 is SGHTA, CDR2 FQGNSA, per germline. As DNA, the CDR3 is TGTGCCAGCAGCTTAGTTGGGCTTCAGGGTTTTACTGGCTACACCTTC. Translated: CASSLVGLQGFTGYTF.